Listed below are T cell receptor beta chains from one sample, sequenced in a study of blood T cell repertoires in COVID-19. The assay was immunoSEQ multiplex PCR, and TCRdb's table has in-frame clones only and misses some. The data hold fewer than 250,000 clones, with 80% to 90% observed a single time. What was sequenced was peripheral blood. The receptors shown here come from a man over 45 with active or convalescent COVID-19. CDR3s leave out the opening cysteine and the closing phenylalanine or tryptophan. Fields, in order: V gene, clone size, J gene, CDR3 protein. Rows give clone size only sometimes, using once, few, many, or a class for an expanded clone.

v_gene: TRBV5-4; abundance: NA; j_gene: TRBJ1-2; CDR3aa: ASSLDGYGYT
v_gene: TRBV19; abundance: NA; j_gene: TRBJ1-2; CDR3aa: ASTQQGANYGYT
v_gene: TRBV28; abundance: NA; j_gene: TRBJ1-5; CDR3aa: ASRADREYQPQH
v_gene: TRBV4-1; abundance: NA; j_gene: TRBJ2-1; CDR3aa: ASSKDLRVINEQF
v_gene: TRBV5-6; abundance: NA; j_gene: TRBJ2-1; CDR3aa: ASSQGQSSYNEQF
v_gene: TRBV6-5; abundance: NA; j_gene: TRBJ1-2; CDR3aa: ASRSTAPNYGYT
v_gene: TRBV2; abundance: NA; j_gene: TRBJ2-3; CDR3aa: ASSLQGSSTDTQY
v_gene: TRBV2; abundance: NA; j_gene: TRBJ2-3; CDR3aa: ASTWSGARTDTQY
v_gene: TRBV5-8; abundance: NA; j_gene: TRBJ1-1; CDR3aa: ASSRPSTGGSTEAF
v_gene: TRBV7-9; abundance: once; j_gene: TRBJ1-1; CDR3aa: ASSLRTGEGLMAF
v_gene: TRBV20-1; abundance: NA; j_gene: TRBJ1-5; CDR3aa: SASRKTEDRYLPNQPQH
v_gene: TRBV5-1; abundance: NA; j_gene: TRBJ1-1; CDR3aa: ASSFSQGSGAF
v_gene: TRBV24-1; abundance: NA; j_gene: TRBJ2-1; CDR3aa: ATSLDRGHNEQF
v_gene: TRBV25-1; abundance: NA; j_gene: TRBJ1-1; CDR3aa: ASSEYPEAF
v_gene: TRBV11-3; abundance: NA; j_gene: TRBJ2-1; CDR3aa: ASSSGPREQF
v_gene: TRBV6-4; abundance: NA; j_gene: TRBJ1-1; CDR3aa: ASSDSVGGEAF
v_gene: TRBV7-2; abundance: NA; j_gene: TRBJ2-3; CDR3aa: ASSLLGDYTDTQY
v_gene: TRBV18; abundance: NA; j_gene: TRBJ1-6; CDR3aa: ASSPEGTVYSPLH
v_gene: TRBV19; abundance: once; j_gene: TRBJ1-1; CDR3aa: ASMRQGVTEAF
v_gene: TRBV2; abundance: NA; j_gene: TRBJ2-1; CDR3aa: ASSDLAGSYNEQF
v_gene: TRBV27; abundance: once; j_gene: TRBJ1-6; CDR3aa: ASSLDFSGSPLH
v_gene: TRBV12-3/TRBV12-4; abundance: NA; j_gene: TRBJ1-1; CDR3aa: ASSLSQGFAF
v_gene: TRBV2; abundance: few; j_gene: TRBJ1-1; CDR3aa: ASSGQLMNTEAF
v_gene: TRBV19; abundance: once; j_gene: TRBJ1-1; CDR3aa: ASSSLRGTEAF
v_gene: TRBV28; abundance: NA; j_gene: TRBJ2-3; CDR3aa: ASSPIAGVGGEDTQY
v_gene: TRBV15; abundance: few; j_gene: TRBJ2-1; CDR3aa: ATSGGRSSYNEQF
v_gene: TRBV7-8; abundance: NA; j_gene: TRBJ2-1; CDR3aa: ASSHILEEATTIEQF
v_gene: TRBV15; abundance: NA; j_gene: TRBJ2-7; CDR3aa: ATSRVGTGGRYEQY
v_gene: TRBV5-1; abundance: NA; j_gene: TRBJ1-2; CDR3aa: ASSLVAGPRYGYT
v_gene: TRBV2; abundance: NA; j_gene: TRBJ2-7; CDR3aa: ASGSGFSSYEQY
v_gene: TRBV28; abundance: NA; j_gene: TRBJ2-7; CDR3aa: ASSVLDRDSYEQY
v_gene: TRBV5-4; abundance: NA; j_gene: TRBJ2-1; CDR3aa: ASSSFLQREYKSYNEQF
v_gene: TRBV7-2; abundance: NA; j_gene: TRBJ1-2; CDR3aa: ASSLFWDRGVHGYT
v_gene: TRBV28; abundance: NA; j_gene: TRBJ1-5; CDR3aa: ASSLVQVQPQH
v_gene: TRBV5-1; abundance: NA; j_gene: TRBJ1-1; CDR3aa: ASSWAGGPRDTEAF
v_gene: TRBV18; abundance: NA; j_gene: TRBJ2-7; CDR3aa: ASSPLARSGHSSYEQY
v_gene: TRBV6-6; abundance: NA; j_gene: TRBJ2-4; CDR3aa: ASSQEQGAVNIQY
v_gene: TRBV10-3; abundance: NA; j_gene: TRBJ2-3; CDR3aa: AISDRTGTKVPPTDTQY
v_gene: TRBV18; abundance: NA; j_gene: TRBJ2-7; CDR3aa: ASSPRQGPYEQY
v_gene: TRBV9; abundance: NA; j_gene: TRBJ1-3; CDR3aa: ASSAGYDRVGNTIY
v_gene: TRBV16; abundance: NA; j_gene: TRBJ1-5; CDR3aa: ASSQLGGAGNQPQH
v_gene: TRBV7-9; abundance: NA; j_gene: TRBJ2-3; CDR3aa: ASSLWTSGYSTDTQY
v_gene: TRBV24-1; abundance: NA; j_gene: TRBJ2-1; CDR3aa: ATSEAGTRTNEQF
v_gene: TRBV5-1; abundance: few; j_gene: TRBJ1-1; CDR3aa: ASSVWTGPQNTEAF
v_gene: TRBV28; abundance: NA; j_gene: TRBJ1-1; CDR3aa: ASTLVVQNTEAF
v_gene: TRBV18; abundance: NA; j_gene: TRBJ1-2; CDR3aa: ASSLLTSGTGGDRIDGYT
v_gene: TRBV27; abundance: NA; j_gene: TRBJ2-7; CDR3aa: ASSYRVRYYEQY
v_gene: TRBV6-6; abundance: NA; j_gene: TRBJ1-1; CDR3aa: ASQRVGTEAF
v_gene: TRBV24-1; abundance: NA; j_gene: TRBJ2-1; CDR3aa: ATSPTGDLNEQF
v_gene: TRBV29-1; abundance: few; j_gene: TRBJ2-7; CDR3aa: SGRAAGAPPSSYEQY
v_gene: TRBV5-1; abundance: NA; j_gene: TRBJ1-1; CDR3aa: ASSLAAGNTEAF